The clone carrying this T cell receptor beta chain was recorded once. Germline and junction disagree at one end, which may indicate a read error. The source of the sample is a study of technical replicates of blood from several donors. Profiled with immunoSEQ multiplex PCR; TCRdb holds only in-frame clones, not every one. Of around 80,000 clones in the sample, 95% to 97% were seen once. The V gene's germline CDR1 is MDHEN and CDR2 SYDVKM. The CDR3 extends over 14 amino acids. The gene calls are TRBV28 and TRBJ2-3; TRBD1 might be the D (6 bases). Input material: T cells isolated from PBMCs. The receptor comes from a human donor in good health. CDR3: CASSTLTFVQGTSF. Written as DNA, the CDR3 is TGTGCCAGCAGTACCCTCACCTTTGTACAGGGAACCAGTTTT.